This T cell receptor (beta chain) derives from a study of cytomegalovirus exposure and HLA in healthy donors. The PCR ran on 60 Vbeta and 13 Jbeta primers. Clones were sequenced by immunoSEQ multiplex PCR, and TCRdb holds only the in-frame ones, with some missing. Recorded for this sample: under 200,000 clones. Comment on this clone: Its matching antigen is unknown.

Study-wide results and caveats: It was likely that a cluster of highly shared sequence variants was a sequencing artifact. V- and J-gene trimming of TCR beta was linked (in a later analysis) to a missense DCLRE1C variant. Most TCRs appeared rarely, but some public TCRs recurred in many donors. Researchers counted around 170 TCR beta chains as cytomegalovirus-associated.

In germline, CDR1 is SGHVS, CDR2 FNYEAQ. The germline V and J ends were trimmed by 2 bases and 6 bases, with 11 bases remaining between them. The CDR3 is 15 residues long. The TCR comes from a young man in good health and CMV-seronegative. The chain joins TRBV7-6 to TRBJ1-6; a possible D gene is TRBD1 (5 bases). The specimen sequenced was PBMCs. In DNA form, the CDR3 reads TGTGCCAGCAGCTTAAGGCAGGGTGGTAATTCACCCCTCCACTTT. It specifies CASSLRQGGNSPLHF. Full variable domain (missing parts from reference TRBV7-6 and TRBJ1-6): GAGVSQSPRYKVTKRGQDVALRCDPISGHVSLYWYRQALGQGPEFLTYFNYEAQQDKSGLPNDRFSAERPEGSISTLTIQRTEQRDSAMYRCASSLRQGGNSPLHFGNGTRLTVT.